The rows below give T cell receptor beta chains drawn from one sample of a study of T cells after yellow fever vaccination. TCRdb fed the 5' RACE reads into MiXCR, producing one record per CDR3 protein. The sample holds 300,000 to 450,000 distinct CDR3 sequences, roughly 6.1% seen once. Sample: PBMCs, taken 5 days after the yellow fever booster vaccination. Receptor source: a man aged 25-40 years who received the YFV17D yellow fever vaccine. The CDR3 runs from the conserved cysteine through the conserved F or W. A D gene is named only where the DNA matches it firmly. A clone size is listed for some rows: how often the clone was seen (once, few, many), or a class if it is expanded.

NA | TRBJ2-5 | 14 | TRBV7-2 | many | TGTGCCAGCAGCTCTACTCGAGGCGATGGGACCCAGTACTTC | CASSSTRGDGTQYF
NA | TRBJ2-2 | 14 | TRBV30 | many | TGTGCCTGGACTGTACGGGAGCATGCCGGGGAGCTGTTTTTT | CAWTVREHAGELFF
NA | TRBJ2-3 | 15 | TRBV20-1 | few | TGCAGTGCTAGTTTATTTCGGTCCGCCACAGATACGCAGTATTTT | CSASLFRSATDTQYF
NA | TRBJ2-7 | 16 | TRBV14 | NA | TGTGCCAGCAGCCAAGATAAACCGGGGGCGCGGAACGAGCAGTACTTC | CASSQDKPGARNEQYF
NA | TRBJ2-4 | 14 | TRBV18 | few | TGTGCCAGCTCACCGTATGGGGCCGGAGACATTCAGTACTTC | CASSPYGAGDIQYF
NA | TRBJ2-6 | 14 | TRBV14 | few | TGTGCCAGCAGCCTGAAACCTGGGGCCAACGTCCTGACTTTC | CASSLKPGANVLTF
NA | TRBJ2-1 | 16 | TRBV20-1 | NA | TGCAGTGCTAGTCCCCCCGGGGACCTAGCCTACAATGAGCAGTTCTTC | CSASPPGDLAYNEQFF
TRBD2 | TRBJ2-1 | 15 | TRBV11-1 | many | TGTGCCAGCAGCTCCGGACTAGCGGGAAGCAATGAGCAGTTCTTC | CASSSGLAGSNEQFF
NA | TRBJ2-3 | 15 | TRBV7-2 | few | TGTGCCAGCAGCCGACAGCATCCTAGCACAGATACGCAGTATTTT | CASSRQHPSTDTQYF
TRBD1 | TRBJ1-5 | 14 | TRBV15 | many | TGTGCCACCAGCAGCGACAGGGTAGTTCAGCCCCAGCATTTT | CATSSDRVVQPQHF
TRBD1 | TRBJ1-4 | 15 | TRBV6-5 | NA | TGTGCCAGCAGTTACACGACAGGGGGCAGAGAAAAACTGTTTTTT | CASSYTTGGREKLFF
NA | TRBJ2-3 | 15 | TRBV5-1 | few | TGCGCCAGCCGACGTGGCGGGCGCGGCACAGATACGCAGTATTTT | CASRRGGRGTDTQYF
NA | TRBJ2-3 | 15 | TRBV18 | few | TGTGCCAGCTCACCACCGCAGGCGGGATTCGGAGGGGAGTATTTT | CASSPPQAGFGGEYF
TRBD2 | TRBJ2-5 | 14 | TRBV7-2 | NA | TGTGCCAGCAGCATGGGGGGGTTGCAAGAGACCCAGTACTTC | CASSMGGLQETQYF
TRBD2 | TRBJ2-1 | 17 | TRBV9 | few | TGTGCCAGCAGCATCTGGCCCGGGACTAGCGCTTACAATGAGCAGTTCTTC | CASSIWPGTSAYNEQFF
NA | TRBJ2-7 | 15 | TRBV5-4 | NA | TGTGCCAGCAGCTTGGGGCCTTCGACAGGCGACGAGCAGTACTTC | CASSLGPSTGDEQYF
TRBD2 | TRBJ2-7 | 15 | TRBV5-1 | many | TGCGCCAGCGGATCCGGGACTAACTTCTCCTACGAGCAGTACTTC | CASGSGTNFSYEQYF
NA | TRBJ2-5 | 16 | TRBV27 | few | TGTGCCAGCAGTCCCCGACGGGGGAGTTTTAAAGAGACCCAGTACTTC | CASSPRRGSFKETQYF
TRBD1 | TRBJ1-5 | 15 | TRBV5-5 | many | TGTGCCAGCAGCTGGACCCCAGGGGGGAATCAGCCCCAGCATTTT | CASSWTPGGNQPQHF
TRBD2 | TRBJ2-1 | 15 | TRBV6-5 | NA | TGTGCCAGCAGTTACTCGGCGGGAGCCAACAATGAGCAGTTCTTC | CASSYSAGANNEQFF
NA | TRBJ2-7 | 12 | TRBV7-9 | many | TGTGCCAGCAGCTTAAAAGATTACGAGCAGTACTTC | CASSLKDYEQYF
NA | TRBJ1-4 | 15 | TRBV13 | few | TGTGCCAGCAGCTTAACGGCTAAGAGGGAGGAAAAACTGTTTTTT | CASSLTAKREEKLFF
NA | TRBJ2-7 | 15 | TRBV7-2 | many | TGTGCCAGCAGCTTAAGGGAGACAGTTAACTACGAGCAGTACTTC | CASSLRETVNYEQYF
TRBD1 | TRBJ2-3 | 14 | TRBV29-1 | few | TGCAGCGTTGAATCCCAGGGGGCGGCAGATACGCAGTATTTT | CSVESQGAADTQYF
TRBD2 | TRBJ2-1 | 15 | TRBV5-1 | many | TGTGCCAGCAGCTTTAGCGGGAGCTCCTACAATGAGCAGTTCTTC | CASSFSGSSYNEQFF
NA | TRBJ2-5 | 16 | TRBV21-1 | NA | TGTGCCAGCAGCAAAAGGGTGGGACCTCTAAAAGAGACCCAGTACTTC | CASSKRVGPLKETQYF
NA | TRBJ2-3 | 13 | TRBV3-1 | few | TGTGCCAGCAGCTTCCCCCGGGCAGATACGCAGTATTTT | CASSFPRADTQYF
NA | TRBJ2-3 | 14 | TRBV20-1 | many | TGCAGTGCTAGAGATCCCACGAGCACAGATACGCAGTATTTT | CSARDPTSTDTQYF
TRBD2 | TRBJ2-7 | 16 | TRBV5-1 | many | TGCGCCAGCAGCTTGAACAGCGGGATCAATTTCTACGAGCAGTACTTC | CASSLNSGINFYEQYF
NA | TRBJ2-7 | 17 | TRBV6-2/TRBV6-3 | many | TGTGCCAGCAGTTACGCTTCAACTCTGGGGGCGCAGAACGAGCAGTACTTC | CASSYASTLGAQNEQYF
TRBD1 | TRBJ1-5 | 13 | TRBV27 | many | TGTGCCAGCAGAAAACATCAGGACAGGTTCCAGCATTTT | CASRKHQDRFQHF
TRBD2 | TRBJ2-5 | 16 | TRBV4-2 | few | TGTGCCAGCAGCCAATGGGCTGCGGGAGGGTTAGAGACCCAGTACTTC | CASSQWAAGGLETQYF
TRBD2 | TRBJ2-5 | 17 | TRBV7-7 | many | TGTGCCAGCAGCCCCGTGGCGGGAGCTCGAGCCCAAGAGACCCAGTACTTC | CASSPVAGARAQETQYF
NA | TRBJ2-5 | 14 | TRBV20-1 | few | TGCAGTGCTGCCCTCGGGGGCCACCAAGAGACCCAGTACTTC | CSAALGGHQETQYF
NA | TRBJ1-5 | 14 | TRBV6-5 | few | TGTGCCAGCAGTTTGACGGACCGCAATCAGCCCCAGCATTTT | CASSLTDRNQPQHF
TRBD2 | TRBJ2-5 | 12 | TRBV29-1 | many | TGCAGCGTGGCTAGCGGCCAAGAGACCCAGTACTTC | CSVASGQETQYF
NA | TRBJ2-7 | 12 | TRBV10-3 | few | TGTGCCTCCCGGGACGCAGTCTACGAGCAGTACTTC | CASRDAVYEQYF
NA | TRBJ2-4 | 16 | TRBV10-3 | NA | TGTGCCATCAGCGGGAGCTCTAGCGTTACCAAAAACATTCAGTACTTC | CAISGSSSVTKNIQYF
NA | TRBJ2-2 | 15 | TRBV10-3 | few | TGTGCCATCACCCCCTCGTCGCGGAACACCGGGGAGCTGTTTTTT | CAITPSSRNTGELFF
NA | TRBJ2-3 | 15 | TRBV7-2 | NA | TGTGCCAGCAGCAATTCCTACAGGGAGACAGATACGCAGTATTTT | CASSNSYRETDTQYF
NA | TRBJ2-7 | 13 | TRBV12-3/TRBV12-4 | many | TGTGCCAGCAGTTCCCACCCAAACTACGAGCAGTACTTC | CASSSHPNYEQYF
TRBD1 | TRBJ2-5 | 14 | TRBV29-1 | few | TGCAGCGTTGTGGGACCAGACAGGGGAGAGACCCAGTACTTC | CSVVGPDRGETQYF
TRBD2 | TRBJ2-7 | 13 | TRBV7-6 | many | TGTGCCAGCAGCAACCAAGCGGGAGGTGTGCAGTACTTC | CASSNQAGGVQYF
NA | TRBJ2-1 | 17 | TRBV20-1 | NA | TGCAGTGCTATGTTTGTTGTGAGTGAGGGAAATGGAAATGAGCAGTTCTTC | CSAMFVVSEGNGNEQFF
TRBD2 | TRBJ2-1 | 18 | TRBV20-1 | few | TGCAGTGCTAGAGCCGTGGGTAGCGGGAGGTCGGCCTACAATGAGCAGTTCTTC | CSARAVGSGRSAYNEQFF
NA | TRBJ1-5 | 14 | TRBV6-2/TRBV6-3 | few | TGTGCCAGCAGTTCGGTCTGGCAGAATCAGCCCCAGCATTTT | CASSSVWQNQPQHF
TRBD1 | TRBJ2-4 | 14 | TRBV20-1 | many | TGCAGTGCTAGATCGGGACAGGGTCAAAACATTCAGTACTTC | CSARSGQGQNIQYF